The 23 T cell receptor beta chains presented below share a single source sample, sequenced in a study of technical replicates of blood from a few donors. This table comes from immunoSEQ multiplex PCR, and its TCRdb copy is limited to in-frame clones, with some not included. The sample yields 66,000 or so clones, almost 97% seen once. Sequencing was done on a sample of T cells isolated from PBMCs. The receptors were gathered from a human donor in good health.

V gene TRBV13 combines with J gene TRBJ1-4; 9 bases are a match to TRBD1. After removal of 5 bases from V and 8 bases from J, the junction contained 6 bases not matched to a gene. The V gene's germline CDR1 is PRHDT and CDR2 FYEKMQ (reference sequence). This CDR3 spans 14 amino acids. The CDR3 sequence: CASSPKDRGEKLFF. Here the CDR3 DNA reads TGTGCCAGCAGCCCAAAGGACAGGGGAGAAAAACTGTTTTTT.

The rearrangement links TRBV5-4 to TRBJ2-5; D uncertain. The CDR3 has 15 residues. Looked up from germline, CDR1 is SGHNT and CDR2 is YYREEE (reference sequence). The V end was cut by 0 bases, the J end by 4 bases, with 13 bases between. CDR3 in DNA: TGTGCCAGCAGCTTGGCGGGTAGAGCTACAGAGACCCAGTACTTC. Translating it yields CASSLAGRATETQYF. Drawing the rest from reference TRBV5-4 and TRBJ2-5, the complete variable domain is ETGVTQSPTHLIKTRGQQVTLRCSSQSGHNTVSWYQQALGQGPQFIFQYYREEENGRGNFPPRFSGLQFPNYSSELNVNALELDDSALYLCASSLAGRATETQYFGPGTRLLVL.

The genes are TRBV27 and TRBJ2-3, with 14 bases identical to TRBD2. V lost 9 bases, J lost 8 bases, and 10 bases stayed unmatched. Germline values: CDR1 MNHEY, CDR2 SMNVEV (reference sequence). The CDR3 sequence is 15 residues long. CDR3 sequence: CASGPGLAGDGTQYF. The CDR3 coding sequence is TGTGCCAGTGGACCGGGACTAGCGGGAGACGGTACGCAGTATTTT.

The chain uses TRBV14 and TRBJ2-7; unclear D gene. CDR1 and CDR2 from the germline V gene are SGHDN and FVKESK. CDR3 length equals 14 residues. V lost 4 bases to trimming and J lost 3 bases, with 13 bases between them. CDR3 sequence reads: CASSPQINSYEQYF. For the CDR3, the DNA is TGTGCCAGCAGCCCTCAAATAAATAGCTACGAGCAGTACTTC. The entire variable domain, with the rest obtained from reference TRBV14 and TRBJ2-7, is as follows: EAGVTQFPSHSVIEKGQTVTLRCDPISGHDNLYWYRRVMGKEIKFLLHFVKESKQDESGMPNNRFLAERTGGTYSTLKVQPAELEDSGVYFCASSPQINSYEQYFGPGTRLTVT.

This clone was seen just once. The chain carries TRBV6-5 and TRBJ2-3; D uncertain. The germline V gene encodes CDR1 MNHEY and CDR2 SVGAGI. The CDR3 is 14 amino acids. The V gene lost 2 bases and the J gene lost 0 bases, with 6 bases spanning the gap. The chain's CDR3 is CASSYAASTDTQYF. The DNA for the CDR3 is TGTGCCAGCAGTTACGCGGCTAGCACAGATACGCAGTATTTT.

This sequence joins TRBV28 and TRBJ2-1; 14 positions match TRBD2. V shed 6 bases and J 16 bases; nucleotides not matched to a gene: 14. Germline assignment: CDR1 MDHEN and CDR2 SYDVKM. The CDR3 runs to 15 residues. In DNA form, the CDR3 reads TGTGCCAGCAGCTATCATGGACTAGCGGGAGGTGTAGATTTCTTC. Protein: CASSYHGLAGGVDFF.

The V and J genes are TRBV4-1 and TRBJ1-2; D gene unclear. The CDR3 is 14 amino acids. The germline V gene has CDR1 MGHRA and CDR2 YSYEKL. V lost 3 bases and J lost 5, with 13 bases in between. The CDR3 DNA reads as TGCGCCAGCAGCCACCCCGGGAGAGGATATGGCTACACCTTC. Amino acid sequence: CASSHPGRGYGYTF.

The V and J genes are TRBV18 and TRBJ2-7; TRBD1 agrees at 9 bases. In germline, CDR1 is KGHSH, CDR2 LQKENI. With 6 bases clipped from V and 6 bases from J, the junction kept 12 bases outside the gene matches. This CDR3 spans 15 amino acids. The CDR3 coding sequence is TGTGCCAGCTCTCCCCGGGACAGGGAAACTGGCGAGCAGTACTTC. Its protein product is CASSPRDRETGEQYF.

This clone was detected once. The J gene is TRBJ2-7, the V gene TRBV25-1, with D tentatively TRBD1 (6 bases). CDR3 length equals 13 residues. Germline loops: CDR1 MGHDK, CDR2 SYGVNS. The ends were cut back, 5 bases at V and 3 bases at J, with 11 bases in the middle. Here the CDR3 DNA reads TGTGCCAGCAGTCTACAACAGGGCTACGAGCAGTACTTC. Protein product: CASSLQQGYEQYF.

The genes are TRBV9 and TRBJ1-1; 7 bases are shared with TRBD1. Germline V CDR1 and CDR2: SGDLS, YYNGEE. The CDR3 contains 14 residues. Trimming took 4 bases from V and 9 from J; bases not matched to a gene: 12. The CDR3 loop reads CASSPEDRAGKAFF. CDR3 nucleotide sequence: TGTGCCAGCAGCCCAGAAGACAGGGCTGGGAAAGCTTTCTTT.

This chain connects TRBV28 to TRBJ2-7; 7 bases align to TRBD2. The CDR3 extends over 17 amino acids. Losses at the gene ends were 10 bases for V and 1 base for J; bases not matched to a gene: 19. Germline V gene lookup returns CDR1 MDHEN and CDR2 SYDVKM. CDR3 nucleotides: TGTGCCACCTCCTCGCGGGAGTTATGGACCAGGTCCTACGAGCAGTACTTC. It codes for CATSSRELWTRSYEQYF.

The chain combines TRBV6-6 with TRBJ2-1; TRBD2 aligns across 10 bases. The CDR3 loop spans 14 amino acids. Germline V gives CDR1 MNHNY, CDR2 SVGAGI (reference sequence). After removal of 9 bases from V and 5 bases from J, the junction contained 7 bases not matched to a gene. The CDR3 coding sequence is TGTGCCAGTGAGCGGGAGGGCCTCCACAATGAGCAGTTCTTC. Translation gives CASEREGLHNEQFF.

The chain is built from TRBV6-1 and TRBJ2-2; tentatively, D is TRBD2 (6 bases). V lost 8 bases and J 4 bases, leaving 14 bases between the germline ends. The germline gives CDR1 MNHNS, CDR2 SASEGT. The CDR3 sequence is 14 residues long. This CDR3 reads CASVSAGGTGELFF. In DNA form, the CDR3 reads TGTGCCAGCGTTTCAGCGGGCGGCACCGGGGAGCTGTTTTTT.

The rearrangement links TRBV27 to TRBJ2-5, with 9 bases matching TRBD1. Germline CDR1 MNHEY, CDR2 SMNVEV (reference sequence). The CDR3 has 14 amino acids. The J segment lost 1 base and the V segment lost 7 bases, leaving 4 bases of the junction unmatched. CDR3 in amino acids: CASKTGQGQETQYF. In DNA, the CDR3 is TGTGCCAGCAAAACGGGACAGGGCCAAGAGACCCAGTACTTC.

This chain connects TRBV6-5 to TRBJ2-7, with 7 bases fitting TRBD1. Germline V lookup: CDR1 MNHEY, CDR2 SVGAGI. V trimming: 0 bases; J trimming: 1 base; junction bases outside the gene matches: 3. This CDR3 has 15 residues. The CDR3 loop is CASSYSTRGSYEQYF. The CDR3 DNA reads as TGTGCCAGCAGTTACTCGACCAGGGGGTCCTACGAGCAGTACTTC.

CDR3 in DNA: TGTGCCAGCAGCTTAGGACAGGTTGTTGGCACTGAAGCTTTCTTT. This gives the protein CASSLGQVVGTEAFF. This chain joins TRBV7-9 and TRBJ1-1, with TRBD1 as a possible D gene (6 bases). Trimming left V 1 base short and J 4 bases short, with 13 bases between. This CDR3 region has 15 residues. CDR1 is SEHNR, CDR2 FQNEAQ, per germline (reference sequence). The full variable domain, rest sourced from reference TRBV7-9 and TRBJ1-1, is DTGVSQNPRHKITKRGQNVTFRCDPISEHNRLYWYRQTLGQGPEFLTYFQNEAQLEKSRLLSDRFSAERPKGSFSTLEIQRTEQGDSAMYLCASSLGQVVGTEAFFGQGTRLTVV.

This chain joins TRBV27 and TRBJ1-1; 11 bases map to TRBD1. V was clipped by 4 bases and J by 5 bases; unmatched bases: 6. The CDR3 has 15 residues. From germline, CDR1 is MNHEY and CDR2 SMNVEV (reference sequence). The CDR3 DNA follows: TGTGCCAGCAGTTGGACAGGGGGCTTTGGGACTGAAGCTTTCTTT. It encodes CASSWTGGFGTEAFF.

This chain connects TRBV5-1 to TRBJ1-1; 9 positions match TRBD1. Per the germline V gene, CDR1 is SGHRS and CDR2 is YFSETQ. CDR3 length: 16 residues. V trimming: 4 bases; J trimming: 3 bases; junction bases outside the gene matches: 10. CDR3 nucleotides: TGCGCCAGCAGCCCTGTAAGAGACAGGGGGGACACTGAAGCTTTCTTT. Protein product: CASSPVRDRGDTEAFF.

The chain links TRBV19 to TRBJ2-2; D possibly corresponds to TRBD2 (6 bases). The germline V and J ends were trimmed by 3 bases and 5 bases, with 7 bases remaining between them. In germline, CDR1 is LNHDA, CDR2 SQIVND (reference sequence). This CDR3 comprises 13 residues. CDR3 in amino acids: CASSIRETGELFF. The CDR3 DNA follows: TGTGCCAGTAGTATTCGGGAGACCGGGGAGCTGTTTTTT.

CDR3 region: CASSPPASLFF. CDR3 DNA: TGTGCCAGCTCACCACCGGCTAGTTTGTTTTTT. The V call is TRBV18, the J call TRBJ2-2; D not certain. CDR3 length: 11 amino acids. Trimming cost V 0 bases and J 15 bases, with 8 bases left between them. Germline assignment: CDR1 KGHSH and CDR2 LQKENI.

V is TRBV6-6 and J is TRBJ2-1; D unresolved. Germline loops: CDR1 MNHNY, CDR2 SVGAGI (reference sequence). The ends were cut back, 6 bases at V and 12 bases at J, with 12 bases in the middle. CDR3 size: 11 residues. The CDR3 loop reads CASSLNRLQFF. In DNA form, the CDR3 reads TGTGCCAGCAGCCTGAACAGATTGCAGTTCTTC.

This chain connects TRBV2 to TRBJ1-5, with D possibly matching TRBD1 (6 bases). With 2 bases removed from V and 3 bases from J, the gap between germline ends came to 14 bases. Germline CDR1 SNHLY, CDR2 FYNNEI. The CDR3 runs 16 residues. The CDR3 DNA sequence: TGTGCCAGCAGTGAACGTATCCGGGACACCAATCAGCCCCAGCATTTT. The encoded protein is CASSERIRDTNQPQHF. Full variable domain (rest looked up from reference TRBV2 and TRBJ1-5): EPEVTQTPSHQVTQMGQEVILRCVPISNHLYFYWYRQILGQKVEFLVSFYNNEISEKSEIFDDQFSVERPDGSNFTLKIRSTKLEDSAMYFCASSERIRDTNQPQHFGDGTRLSIL.

The chain combines TRBV4-1 with TRBJ2-1; a weak D match, TRBD2 (6 bases). The V end was cut by 0 bases, the J end by 4 bases, with 13 bases between. The length of the CDR3 is 16 residues. CDR1 is MGHRA, CDR2 YSYEKL, per germline. CDR3 sequence: CASSQDERATYNEQFF. CDR3 in DNA: TGCGCCAGCAGCCAAGACGAGCGGGCAACTTACAATGAGCAGTTCTTC.